This T cell receptor (beta chain) was recorded in a study of breast tumors, draining lymph nodes, adjacent tissues. Notes on the study in general: Tumor T cell lymph node origin was a supported hypothesis, not proven.

Axillary draining lymph nodes of breast cancer patients supplied the node samples. TCRdb re-analysed the multiplex PCR reads in MiXCR, keeping a single row per CDR3 protein. Here the sample spans 150,000 or so distinct CDR3 sequences, more than 25% being singletons. For this clonotype: Its antigen remains unidentified. The DNA is left out, because the CDR3 cannot be placed on it with certainty; the CDR3 is given as TCRdb lists it.

What was sequenced was axillary lymph node tissue. This TCR derives from a female donor with breast cancer. Some clones in this sample may be carry-over from other donors' samples.

CDR3 sequence reads: CASSLKGANYEQYFGPGGEKLFF. V is TRBV5-1 and J is TRBJ1-4; the listed D gene, TRBD1, was not tested against the DNA. Germline loops: CDR1 SGHRS, CDR2 YFSETQ. The CDR3 length is 23 residues, termini included.